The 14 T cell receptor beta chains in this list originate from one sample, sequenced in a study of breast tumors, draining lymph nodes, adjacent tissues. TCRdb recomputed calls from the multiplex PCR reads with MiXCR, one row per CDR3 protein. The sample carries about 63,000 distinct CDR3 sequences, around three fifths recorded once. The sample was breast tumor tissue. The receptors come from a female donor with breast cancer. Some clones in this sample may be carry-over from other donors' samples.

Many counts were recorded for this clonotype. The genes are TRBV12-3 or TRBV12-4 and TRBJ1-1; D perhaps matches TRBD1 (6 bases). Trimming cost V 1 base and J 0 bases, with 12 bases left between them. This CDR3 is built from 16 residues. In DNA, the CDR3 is TGTGCCAGCAGTTTAGGTGGACAGCTCATGAACACTGAAGCTTTCTTT. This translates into CASSLGGQLMNTEAFF.

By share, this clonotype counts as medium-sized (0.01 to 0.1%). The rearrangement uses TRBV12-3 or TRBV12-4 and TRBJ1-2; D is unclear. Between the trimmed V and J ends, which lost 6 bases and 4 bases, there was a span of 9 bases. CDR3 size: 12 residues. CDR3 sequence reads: CASRLDFYGYTF. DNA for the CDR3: TGTGCCAGCAGACTGGACTTCTATGGCTACACCTTC.

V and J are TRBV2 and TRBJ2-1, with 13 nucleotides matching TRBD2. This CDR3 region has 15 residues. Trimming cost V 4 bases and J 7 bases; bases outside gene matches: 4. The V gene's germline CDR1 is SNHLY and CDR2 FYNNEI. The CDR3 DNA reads TGTGCCAGCAGTGGTACTAGCGGGAGGGTTAATGAGCAGTTCTTC. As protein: CASSGTSGRVNEQFF.

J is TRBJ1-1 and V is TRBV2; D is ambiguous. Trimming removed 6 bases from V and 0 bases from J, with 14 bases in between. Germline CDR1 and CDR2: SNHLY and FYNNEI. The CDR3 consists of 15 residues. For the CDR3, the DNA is TGTGCCAGCAGACGGCCAGGAAACATGAACACTGAAGCTTTCTTT. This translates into CASRRPGNMNTEAFF. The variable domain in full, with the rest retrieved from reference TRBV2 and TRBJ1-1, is EPEVTQTPSHQVTQMGQEVILRCVPISNHLYFYWYRQILGQKVEFLVSFYNNEISEKSEIFDDQFSVERPDGSNFTLKIRSTKLEDSAMYFCASRRPGNMNTEAFFGQGTRLTVV.

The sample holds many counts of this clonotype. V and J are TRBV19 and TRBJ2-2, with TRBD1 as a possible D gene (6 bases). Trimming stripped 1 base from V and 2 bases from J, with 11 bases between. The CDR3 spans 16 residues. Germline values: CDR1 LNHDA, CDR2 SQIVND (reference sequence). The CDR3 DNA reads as TGTGCCAGTAGTATAGTCGGCAGGGGTAACACCGGGGAGCTGTTTTTT. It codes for CASSIVGRGNTGELFF.

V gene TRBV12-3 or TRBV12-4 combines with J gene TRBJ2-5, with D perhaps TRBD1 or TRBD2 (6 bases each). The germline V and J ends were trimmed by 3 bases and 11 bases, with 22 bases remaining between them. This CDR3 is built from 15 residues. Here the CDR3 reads CASSFGQLKGGTQYF. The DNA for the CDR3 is TGTGCCAGCAGTTTCGGACAGCTTAAGGGAGGAACTCAGTACTTC.

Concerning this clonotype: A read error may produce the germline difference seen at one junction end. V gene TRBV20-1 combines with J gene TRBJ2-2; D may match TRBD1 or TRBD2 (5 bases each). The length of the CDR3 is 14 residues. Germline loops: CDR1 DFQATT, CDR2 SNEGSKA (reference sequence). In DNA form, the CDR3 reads TGCAGTGCTAGAGATTGGGGGAGCACCGCGGAGCTGTTTTTT. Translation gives CSARDWGSTAELFF.

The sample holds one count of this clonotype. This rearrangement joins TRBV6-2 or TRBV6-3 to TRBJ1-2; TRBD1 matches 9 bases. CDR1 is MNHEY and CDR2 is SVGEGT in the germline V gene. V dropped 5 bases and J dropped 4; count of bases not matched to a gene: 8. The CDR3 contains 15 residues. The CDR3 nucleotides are TGTGCCAGCAGTCGCCCCGGGACAGGGCTCTATGGCTACACCTTC. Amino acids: CASSRPGTGLYGYTF.

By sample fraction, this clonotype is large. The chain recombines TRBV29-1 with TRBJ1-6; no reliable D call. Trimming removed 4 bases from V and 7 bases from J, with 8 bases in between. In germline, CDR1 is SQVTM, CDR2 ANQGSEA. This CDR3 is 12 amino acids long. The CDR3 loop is CSVGGGNSPLHF. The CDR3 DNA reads TGCAGCGTTGGGGGTGGCAATTCACCCCTCCACTTT.

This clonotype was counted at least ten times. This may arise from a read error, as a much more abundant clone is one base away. CDR3 DNA sequence: TGCAGTGCCAGGGACAGGACTGAGCAGTCCTTC. Protein sequence: CSARDRTEQSF. The chain employs TRBV20-1 and TRBJ2-7; TRBD1 aligns across 8 bases. The CDR3 spans 11 residues. Germline CDR1 and CDR2: DFQATT and SNEGSKA (reference sequence).

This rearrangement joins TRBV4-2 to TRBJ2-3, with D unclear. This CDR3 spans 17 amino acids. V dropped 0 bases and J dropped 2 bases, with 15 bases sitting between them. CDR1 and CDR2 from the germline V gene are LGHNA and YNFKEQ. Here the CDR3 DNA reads TGTGCCAGCAGCCAAGATCGAGGTCCGGCCTACACAGATACGCAGTATTTT. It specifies CASSQDRGPAYTDTQYF.

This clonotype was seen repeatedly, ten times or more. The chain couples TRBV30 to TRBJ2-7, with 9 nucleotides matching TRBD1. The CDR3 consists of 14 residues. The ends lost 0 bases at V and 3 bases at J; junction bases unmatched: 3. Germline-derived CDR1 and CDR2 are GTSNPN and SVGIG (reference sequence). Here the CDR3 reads CAWSVKGQGYEQYF. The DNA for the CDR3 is TGTGCCTGGAGTGTAAAGGGACAGGGCTACGAGCAGTACTTC. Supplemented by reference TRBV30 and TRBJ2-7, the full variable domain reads SQTIHQWPATLVQPVGSPLSLECTVEGTSNPNLYWYRQAAGRGLQLLFYSVGIGQISSEVPQNLSASRPQDRQFILSSKKLLLSDSGFYLCAWSVKGQGYEQYFGPGTRLTVT.

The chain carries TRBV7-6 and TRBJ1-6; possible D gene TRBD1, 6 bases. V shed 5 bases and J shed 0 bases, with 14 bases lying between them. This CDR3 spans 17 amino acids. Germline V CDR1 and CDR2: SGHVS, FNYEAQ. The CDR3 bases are TGTGCCAGCAGCCCCCGTACAGGGAACTCCTATAATTCACCCCTCCACTTT. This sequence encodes CASSPRTGNSYNSPLHF.

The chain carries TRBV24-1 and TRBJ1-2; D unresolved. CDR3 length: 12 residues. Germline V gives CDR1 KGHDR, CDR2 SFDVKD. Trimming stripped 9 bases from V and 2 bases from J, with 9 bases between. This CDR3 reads CATSAANYGYTF. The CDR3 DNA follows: TGTGCCACCTCTGCTGCCAACTATGGCTACACCTTC.